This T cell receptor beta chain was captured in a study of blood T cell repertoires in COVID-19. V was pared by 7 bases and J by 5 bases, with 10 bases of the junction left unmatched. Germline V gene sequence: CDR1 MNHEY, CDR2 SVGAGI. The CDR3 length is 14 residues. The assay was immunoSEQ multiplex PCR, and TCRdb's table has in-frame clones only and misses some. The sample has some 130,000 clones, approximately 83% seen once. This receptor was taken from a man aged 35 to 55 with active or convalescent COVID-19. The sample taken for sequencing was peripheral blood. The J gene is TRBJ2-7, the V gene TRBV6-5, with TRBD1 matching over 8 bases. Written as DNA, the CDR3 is TGTGCCAGCAAACGTGGACAGGGCTTCCACGAGCAGTACTTC. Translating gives CASKRGQGFHEQYF.